The 11 T cell receptor beta chains given below trace back to one sample, sequenced in a study of human T cells and chemical hapten exposure. TCRdb reprocessed the RACE reads with MiXCR, giving one entry per CDR3 protein. The sample carries roughly 130,000 distinct CDR3 sequences, approximately 8.3% recorded once. Time point denoted: healthy volunteer bleed at 2 weeks. Whole blood that had not been fractionated was the source of extracted total RNA. The sequenced sample consisted of whole blood. The receptors originated from a male donor in good health. Some clones in this sample may be carry-over from other donors' samples.

This clonotype was observed a few times. J is TRBJ2-3 and V is TRBV3-1; a possible D gene is TRBD2 (6 bases). Trimming took 3 bases from V and 3 from J, leaving 13 bases between them. CDR1 and CDR2 (germline): LGHDT, YNNKEL (reference sequence). There are 15 residues in the CDR3. CDR3 sequence reads: CASSQPEGVTDTQYF. The CDR3 DNA is TGTGCCAGCAGCCAGCCGGAGGGTGTGACAGATACGCAGTATTTT.

This clonotype was observed a few times. The J gene is TRBJ2-5, the V gene TRBV11-1; D possibly corresponds to TRBD1 (6 bases). The V gene lost 1 base and the J gene lost 3 bases, with 12 bases spanning the gap. The CDR3 totals 15 residues. Per the germline V gene, CDR1 is SGHAT and CDR2 is FQDESV (reference sequence). CDR3 amino acids: CASSLGVTGKETQYF. The CDR3 DNA is TGTGCCAGCAGCTTAGGGGTAACAGGGAAAGAGACCCAGTACTTC.

This clonotype was seen at least ten times. The chain employs TRBV7-9 and TRBJ1-4; 8 positions match TRBD1. The junction had 9 bases not matched to a gene; V was cut back by 1 base and J by 8 bases. The germline CDR1 and CDR2 sequences are SEHNR and FQNEAQ (reference sequence). This CDR3 contains 16 residues. CDR3 DNA sequence: TGTGCCAGCAGCTTAGTCCTTAACAGGGGGTCGGAAAAACTGTTTTTT. Its protein product is CASSLVLNRGSEKLFF.

This chain uses TRBV4-1 with TRBJ2-1, with D tentatively TRBD2 (6 bases). CDR1 is MGHRA, CDR2 YSYEKL, per germline. CDR3 length: 16 amino acids. V lost 0 bases and J lost 4, with 13 bases in between. The CDR3 protein is CASSQDYTSSYNEQFF. The CDR3, as DNA: TGCGCCAGCAGCCAAGATTACACTAGCTCTTACAATGAGCAGTTCTTC.

This clonotype has a handful of counts. The chain recombines TRBV20-1 with TRBJ2-4, with 7 nucleotides matching TRBD2. The germline gives CDR1 DFQATT, CDR2 SNEGSKA (reference sequence). The junction had 3 bases not matched to a gene; V was cut back by 5 bases and J by 2 bases. The length of the CDR3 is 13 residues. CDR3 sequence: CSAGGGTKNIQYF. CDR3 in DNA: TGCAGTGCTGGGGGGGGGACCAAAAACATTCAGTACTTC.

This clonotype was seen only a few times. The chain couples TRBV10-3 to TRBJ2-1; TRBD1 agrees at 9 bases. Germline CDR1 reads ENHRY; CDR2 reads SYGVKD. This CDR3 is 11 amino acids long. V was clipped by 5 bases and J by 15 bases; unmatched bases: 5. Written as DNA, the CDR3 is TGTGCCATCAGTTCCGGACAGGGGATGTTCTTC. Translating it yields CAISSGQGMFF.

This clonotype was recorded many times. The V and J genes are TRBV14 and TRBJ1-1; D gene ambiguous. The V gene lost 1 base and the J gene lost 3 bases, with 12 bases spanning the gap. The CDR3 runs 15 residues. CDR1 is SGHDN, CDR2 FVKESK, per germline. The CDR3 coding sequence is TGTGCCAGCAGCCAAGGGCGACGGGTGTACACTGAAGCTTTCTTT. This encodes CASSQGRRVYTEAFF.

This clonotype has at least ten counts. This chain uses TRBV5-4 with TRBJ2-7; D unclear. V was shortened by 1 base and J by 3 bases, with 14 bases between the two germline ends. Germline CDR1 is SGHNT and CDR2 is YYREEE (reference sequence). The CDR3 spans 15 residues. The CDR3 DNA follows: TGTGCCAGCAGCTTGCCCGGAATAAAGGACTACGAGCAGTACTTC. This gives the protein CASSLPGIKDYEQYF.

This clonotype showed up just a few times. CDR3 DNA sequence: TGTGCCAGCAGCTTAGTTGGTCAGCCCCAGCATTTT. Translating gives CASSLVGQPQHF. The chain uses TRBV7-2 and TRBJ1-5; D gene unclear. CDR1 and CDR2 from the germline V gene are SGHTA and FQGNSA. V was cut by 1 base and J by 6 bases, with 4 bases left in between. The CDR3 runs 12 residues.

The chain uses TRBV5-6 and TRBJ2-7; the D gene is possibly TRBD1 (7 bases). The CDR3 loop spans 15 amino acids. V lost 4 bases and J lost 4, with 18 bases in between. CDR1 SGHDT and CDR2 YYEEEE come from the germline V gene. The CDR3 is CASSAGGSGAYEQYF. The CDR3 nucleotides are TGTGCCAGCAGCGCAGGGGGTAGCGGAGCATACGAGCAGTACTTC.

This clonotype was counted ten times or more. V usage is TRBV24-1 and J usage is TRBJ2-2; TRBD1 matches at 10 bases. Trimming cost V 3 bases and J 3 bases; bases outside gene matches: 0. Germline V lookup: CDR1 KGHDR, CDR2 SFDVKD. This CDR3 is 15 amino acids long. The CDR3 DNA reads as TGTGCCACCAGTGATGGGACAGGGGACACCGGGGAGCTGTTTTTT. Its protein is CATSDGTGDTGELFF.